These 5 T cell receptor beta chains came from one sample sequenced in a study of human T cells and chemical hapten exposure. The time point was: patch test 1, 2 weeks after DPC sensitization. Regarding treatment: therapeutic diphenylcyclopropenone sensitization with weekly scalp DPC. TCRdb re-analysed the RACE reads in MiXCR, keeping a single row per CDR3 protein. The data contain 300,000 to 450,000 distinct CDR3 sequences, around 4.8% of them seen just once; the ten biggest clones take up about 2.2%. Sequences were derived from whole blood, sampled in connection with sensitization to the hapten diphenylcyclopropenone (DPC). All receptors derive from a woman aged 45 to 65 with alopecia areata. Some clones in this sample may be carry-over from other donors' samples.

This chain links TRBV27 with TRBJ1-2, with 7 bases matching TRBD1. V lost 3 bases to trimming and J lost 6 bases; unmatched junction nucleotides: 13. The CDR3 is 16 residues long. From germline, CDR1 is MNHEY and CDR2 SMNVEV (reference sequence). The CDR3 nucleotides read TGTGCCAGCAGTTTTCTCCCGCCGGGACAGATAGATGGCTACACCTTC. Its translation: CASSFLPPGQIDGYTF.

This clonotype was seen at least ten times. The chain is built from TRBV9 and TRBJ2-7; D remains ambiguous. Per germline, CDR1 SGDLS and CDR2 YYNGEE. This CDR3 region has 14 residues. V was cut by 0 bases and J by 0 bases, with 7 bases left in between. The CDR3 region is CASSVVGSSYEQYF. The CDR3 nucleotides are TGTGCCAGCAGCGTAGTTGGCAGCTCCTACGAGCAGTACTTC.

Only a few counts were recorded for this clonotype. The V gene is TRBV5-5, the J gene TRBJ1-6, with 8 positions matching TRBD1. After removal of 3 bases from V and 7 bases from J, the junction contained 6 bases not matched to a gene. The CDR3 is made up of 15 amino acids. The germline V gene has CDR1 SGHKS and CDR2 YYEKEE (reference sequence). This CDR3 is CASSWGQVQNSPLHF. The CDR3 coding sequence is TGTGCCAGCAGCTGGGGACAGGTCCAGAATTCACCCCTCCACTTT.

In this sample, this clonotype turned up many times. DNA for the CDR3: TGTGCCAGCTCACCAATCAGGGCCACGTACGAGCAGTACTTC. It codes for CASSPIRATYEQYF. This sequence joins TRBV18 and TRBJ2-7; perhaps TRBD1 as D (5 bases). The CDR3 sequence is 14 residues long. V was clipped by 2 bases and J by 4 bases, with 12 bases between them. The germline V gene encodes CDR1 KGHSH and CDR2 LQKENI.

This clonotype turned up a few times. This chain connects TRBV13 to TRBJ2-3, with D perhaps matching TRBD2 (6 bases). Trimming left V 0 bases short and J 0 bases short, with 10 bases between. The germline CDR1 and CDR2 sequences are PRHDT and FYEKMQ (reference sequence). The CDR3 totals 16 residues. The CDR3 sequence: CASSLGGLSSTDTQYF. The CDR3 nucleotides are TGTGCCAGCAGCTTAGGGGGACTGTCTAGCACAGATACGCAGTATTTT.